This T cell receptor (beta chain) comes out of a study of cytomegalovirus exposure and HLA in healthy donors. The wider study: Earlier, about 180 million T cells were analyzed, and 117 million unique TCR beta sequences were found among them. A data release that came early held tens of millions of unique TCRs from HLA-typed donors.

Study results and limitations: The majority of TCR sequences were rare, yet some public TCRs appeared in many donors. Clonal expansion was found to be greater in HLA-associated TCR beta chains than in equally common others in a later analysis.

The CDR3 consists of 11 residues. V was clipped by 1 base and J by 4 bases, with 4 bases between them. In germline, CDR1 is SQVTM, CDR2 ANQGSEA. The primer mix had 60 Vbeta and 13 Jbeta primers. Profiling relied on immunoSEQ multiplex PCR, and the TCRdb table lists in-frame clones only, not all of them. The table has 130,000 or so clones, roughly 8.3% seen once; the top ten hold 5% to 7%. As concerns this clone: Its cognate antigen is unknown.

The chain joins TRBV29-1 to TRBJ1-1; D call uncertain. The TCR comes from a man aged 35 to 55 in good health and CMV-seronegative. The sequencing input was PBMCs. The CDR3 nucleotides are TGCAGCGTTGAAGGGAGCACTGAAGCTTTCTTT. Residues: CSVEGSTEAFF.